This entry features one TCR beta chain sequence. The source of the sample is a study of OX40 agonist ivuxolimab in advanced cancers. CDR1 is SGHVS and CDR2 is FNYEAQ in the germline V gene. The CDR3 has 19 residues. Trimming at V came to 5 bases and at J to 2 bases, leaving 16 bases not matched to a gene. Here immunoSEQ multiplex PCR was the method, and the copy in TCRdb shows in-frame clones only, minus some. The sample carries about 50,000 clones, around 86% recorded once. This material consisted of CD4+ or CD8+ T cells sorted from blood, taken in a trial of the OX40 agonist ivuxolimab. The chain links TRBV7-6 to TRBJ2-7, with TRBD2 identical over 12 bases. This clonotype was sampled from an adult with an advanced solid tumor such as melanoma, head and neck, liver or kidney cancer. The CDR3 DNA is TGTGCCAGCAGCGCCGGTTACCCCCACAGGACTAGCGGGACCTACGAGCAGTACTTC. It yields the protein CASSAGYPHRTSGTYEQYF.